This TCR beta chain appears in the sequencing data of a study of T cell responses to AZD1222 COVID-19 vaccine. Study-level background: Pooling covered second doses at about 4 or about 12 weeks.

The study's findings and limits: Once two AZD1222 doses were given, Spike-specific TCR breadth and depth went up. Close to half of all spike-specific TCRs reportedly target regions of the variants that are unmutated.

This clone turned up a few times. The antigen remains undetermined. Assay: immunoSEQ multiplex PCR; the TCRdb copy retains only in-frame clones and omits some. The table records about 68,000 clones, about three quarters of them present only once. V was pared by 3 bases and J by 3 bases, with 9 bases between. CDR3 size: 14 residues. CDR1 and CDR2 (germline): SGHTA, FQGTGA. The sample in question was peripheral blood, obtained on day 0 of AZD1222 vaccination. This clonotype was obtained from an adult in good health. The chain recombines TRBV7-3 with TRBJ1-5, with D uncertain. The CDR3 region has the DNA TGTGCCAGCAGCTTGGGAGGGAACAATCAGCCCCAGCATTTT. This gives the protein CASSLGGNNQPQHF.